The present TCR beta chain was sequenced within a study of a mutant IDH1 vaccine in newly diagnosed glioma. Remarks on this clone: Its cognate antigen is unknown.

Sample time point: week 35, safety follow-up. Vaccination comprised doses that each held 300 ug of mutant IDH1 20-mer peptide, plus topical imiquimod. The V end lost 3 bases, the J end lost 7 bases, and 10 bases lay between the germline ends. The length of the CDR3 is 12 residues. Germline CDR1 SGHDT, CDR2 YYEEEE. The method was immunoSEQ multiplex PCR; TCRdb's version includes in-frame clones alone and lacks a portion of them. The data contain approximately 44,000 clones, around 78% of them seen just once; the ten biggest clones take up less than 15%. The origin of this receptor is a man aged 35 to 55 with glioma. The sequencing here drew on PBMCs, taken from a glioma patient whose treatment included an IDH1 peptide vaccine. The chain couples TRBV5-6 to TRBJ1-2; TRBD1 might be the D (5 bases). CDR3 in amino acids: CASSWEGSGYTF. The CDR3 nucleotides read TGTGCCAGCAGCTGGGAGGGGAGTGGCTACACCTTC.